Following are 16 T cell receptor beta chains from one sample sequenced in a study of blood T cell repertoires in COVID-19. This table comes from immunoSEQ multiplex PCR, and its TCRdb copy is limited to in-frame clones, with some not included. The repertoire holds about 80,000 clones, with 78% as singletons. The sample comprised peripheral blood. The source of these receptors is a human donor in a cohort sampled during active COVID-19.

The rearrangement joins TRBV6-2 or TRBV6-3 to TRBJ2-2; 9 bases are a match to TRBD2. This CDR3 comprises 17 residues. J was trimmed by 3 bases and V by 3 bases; bases with no gene match: 8. CDR1 MNHEY and CDR2 SVGEGT come from the germline V gene. The CDR3, as DNA: TGTGCCAGCAGTTATTACCCGGGACTAGCCGACACCGGGGAGCTGTTTTTT. This codes for CASSYYPGLADTGELFF.

A single count supports this clone. This CDR3 is CASSLAGRGYEQYV. The CDR3 region has the DNA TGCGCCAGCAGCTTGGCTGGCAGGGGCTACGAGCAGTACGTC. J is TRBJ2-7 and V is TRBV5-1; D perhaps matches TRBD1 (6 bases). There are 14 residues in the CDR3. Trimming cost V 0 bases and J 3 bases, with 10 bases left between them. CDR1 and CDR2 from the germline V gene are SGHRS and YFSETQ.

The J gene is TRBJ2-3, the V gene TRBV7-2; D is undetermined. The CDR3 is 15 residues long. In germline, CDR1 is SGHTA, CDR2 FQGNSA. The V end lost 4 bases, the J end lost 3 bases, and 14 bases lay between the germline ends. The CDR3 sequence: CASSSATTSTDTQYF. The CDR3 nucleotides read TGTGCCAGCAGCTCCGCCACTACTTCAACAGATACGCAGTATTTT. The entire variable domain, with the rest obtained from reference TRBV7-2 and TRBJ2-3, is as follows: GAGVSQSPSNKVTEKGKDVELRCDPISGHTALYWYRQSLGQGLEFLIYFQGNSAPDKSGLPSDRFSAERTGGSVSTLTIQRTQQEDSAVYLCASSSATTSTDTQYFGPGTRLTVL.

The chain recombines TRBV19 with TRBJ2-7; D possibly matches TRBD1 or TRBD2 (5 bases each). Germline CDR1 and CDR2: LNHDA and SQIVND (reference sequence). The CDR3 is made up of 13 amino acids. The V and J ends lost 5 bases and 7 bases respectively, with 15 bases between them. The CDR3 DNA reads as TGTGCCAGTAGTGTAGGGGTCCGGGGAGAGCAGTACTTC. Encoded protein: CASSVGVRGEQYF.

This chain joins TRBV20-1 and TRBJ1-1; 9 bases are shared with TRBD1. CDR1 and CDR2 from the germline V gene are DFQATT and SNEGSKA (reference sequence). The CDR3 totals 18 residues. Trimming at V came to 3 bases and at J to 4 bases, leaving 18 bases not matched to a gene. The CDR3 DNA follows: TGCAGTGCTAGTGATCTCTTATCTCTGGACAGGGGTTTCACTGAAGCTTTCTTT. Translating gives CSASDLLSLDRGFTEAFF.

This chain links TRBV2 with TRBJ1-1; tentative D call: TRBD1 (5 bases). The CDR3 contains 18 residues. With 0 bases removed from V and 11 bases from J, the gap between germline ends came to 28 bases. CDR1 is SNHLY, CDR2 FYNNEI, per germline. CDR3 coding DNA: TGTGCCAGCAGTGAAGCCCTCATTTATTTAACTCCAGGGTCAGAGGCTTTCTTT. Amino acid sequence: CASSEALIYLTPGSEAFF.

V and J are TRBV19 and TRBJ1-4; D remains ambiguous. Trimming left V 6 bases short and J 5 bases short, with 7 bases between. CDR1 and CDR2 (germline): LNHDA, SQIVND (reference sequence). The CDR3 contains 12 residues. The CDR3 sequence is CASRQANEKLFF. The CDR3 DNA follows: TGTGCCAGTAGGCAAGCAAATGAAAAACTGTTTTTT.

The J gene is TRBJ1-4, the V gene TRBV7-2, with 9 bases that match TRBD1. This CDR3 comprises 18 residues. Unmatched junction bases numbered 13, after V lost 1 base and J lost 7 bases. Germline V CDR1 and CDR2: SGHTA, FQGNSA. The CDR3 region is CASSLVSPGQGSTEKLFF. The DNA of the CDR3 is TGTGCCAGCAGCTTAGTTTCTCCCGGACAGGGGTCAACTGAAAAACTGTTTTTT.

This clone was seen repeatedly, ten times or more. This chain links TRBV6-5 with TRBJ2-7; D ambiguous. The CDR3 has 13 amino acids. Germline-derived CDR1 and CDR2 are MNHEY and SVGAGI. The V end lost 0 bases, the J end lost 12 bases, and 15 bases lay between the germline ends. CDR3 protein: CASSYSRHFPPYF. The CDR3 DNA reads as TGTGCCAGCAGTTACTCGAGACATTTCCCCCCGTACTTC.

CDR3 bases: TGCGCCAGCAGCCAAGATGAGTCGGGGACAGTAACCTACGAGCAGTACTTC. Protein sequence: CASSQDESGTVTYEQYF. The chain recombines TRBV4-1 with TRBJ2-7, with 7 bases aligning to TRBD1. With V trimmed by 0 bases and J by 2 bases, 10 bases remained unmatched. The germline CDR1 and CDR2 sequences are MGHRA and YSYEKL. The length of the CDR3 is 17 residues.

This clone was observed a few times. The J gene is TRBJ1-1, the V gene TRBV19; D is undetermined. Germline V gives CDR1 LNHDA, CDR2 SQIVND (reference sequence). This CDR3 spans 15 amino acids. Trimming cost V 3 bases and J 8 bases, with 19 bases left between them. CDR3 nucleotides: TGTGCCAGTAGTATTTCGACGTCTGCGGGGTCGGAAGCTTTCTTT. This gives the protein CASSISTSAGSEAFF.

The chain joins TRBV9 to TRBJ2-1, with 10 bases lining up with TRBD1. CDR3 length equals 17 residues. With 0 bases clipped from V and 8 bases from J, the junction kept 11 bases outside the gene matches. Germline lookup yields CDR1 SGDLS and CDR2 YYNGEE. This CDR3 is CASSVELTGGAAYEQFF. For the CDR3, the DNA is TGTGCCAGCAGCGTAGAATTGACAGGGGGCGCGGCCTATGAGCAGTTCTTC.

The chain combines TRBV5-4 with TRBJ2-1; no firm D call. This CDR3 contains 12 residues. The germline V and J ends were trimmed by 3 bases and 6 bases, with 7 bases remaining between them. The germline V gene has CDR1 SGHNT and CDR2 YYREEE (reference sequence). The CDR3 DNA is TGTGCCAGCAGCTCGGTCGGCAATGAGCAGTTCTTC. This gives the protein CASSSVGNEQFF.

The rearrangement uses TRBV7-8 and TRBJ1-2, with 8 bases matching TRBD1. The J segment lost 4 bases and the V segment lost 5 bases, leaving 9 bases of the junction unmatched. Germline-derived CDR1 and CDR2 are SGHVS and FQNEAQ. The CDR3 totals 15 residues. CDR3 protein: CASSIQQGAFYGYTF. The DNA for the CDR3 is TGTGCCAGCAGCATCCAGCAGGGGGCTTTCTATGGCTACACCTTC.

The chain couples TRBV6-5 to TRBJ2-1, with TRBD1 matching over 8 bases. V shed 6 bases and J 4 bases; nucleotides not matched to a gene: 8. CDR3 size: 15 residues. The germline V gene has CDR1 MNHEY and CDR2 SVGAGI. CDR3 amino acids: CASRGTGTGYNEQFF. The CDR3 bases are TGTGCCAGCAGAGGAACCGGGACAGGTTACAATGAGCAGTTCTTC.

V usage is TRBV5-1 and J usage is TRBJ2-7, with TRBD2 matching 12 bases. V lost 2 bases and J lost 0; bases outside the gene matches: 9. The CDR3 consists of 18 residues. Germline V gives CDR1 SGHRS, CDR2 YFSETQ. CDR3 amino acids: CASSFSLAGGPSSYEQYF. The CDR3 DNA sequence: TGCGCCAGCAGCTTCTCACTAGCGGGGGGACCCAGCTCCTACGAGCAGTACTTC.